This T cell receptor beta chain derives from a study of blood T cell repertoires in COVID-19. Study context: Sources were T cells, B-cell-depleted T cells, or PBMCs; the material itself was cDNA or gDNA.

The V and J ends lost 4 bases and 6 bases respectively, with 21 bases between them. The length of the CDR3 is 16 residues. CDR1 KGHDR and CDR2 SFDVKD come from the germline V gene. Everyone who took part was 18 to 89 years old, and they came from about 25 US areas. Cohort 3 recovered donors had two negative PCRs, clearance, or symptom resolution. In the source study's methods: The authors estimated nucleated cell counts from reference gene primer amplification. Profiled with immunoSEQ multiplex PCR; TCRdb holds only in-frame clones, not every one. V and J calls and clone size are given by that table; D and trimming were obtained from the DNA. The sample shows approximately 320,000 clones, around nine tenths of them seen only once.

Material for sequencing was PBMCs or T cells enriched from blood (not recorded which). This receptor was taken from a man aged 55 to 70 who had recovered from COVID-19. The chain has TRBV24-1 and TRBJ2-7; maybe TRBD2 (6 bases). CDR3 nucleotides: TGTGCCACCAGTGAAAAGACAGCTCGGGGGATTCGCGAGCAGTACTTC. Amino acids: CATSEKTARGIREQYF.